One and the same sample provided the 7 T cell receptor beta chains below, sequenced in a study of cytotoxic CD8 clonotypes in ibrutinib-treated CLL. The data were produced by immunoSEQ multiplex PCR, yet TCRdb's version contains in-frame clones alone and is incomplete. The sample lists about 130,000 clones, 75% to 80% occurring once. The sequenced sample was PBMCs, obtained after 24 months of ibrutinib treatment. The source of these receptors is a human donor with chronic lymphocytic leukemia.

This clone has a handful of counts. The genes are TRBV27 and TRBJ1-5; D may be TRBD1 (5 bases). Deletions cut 6 bases from V and 2 bases from J, with 8 bases between. The CDR3 is made up of 13 amino acids. Germline V CDR1 and CDR2: MNHEY, SMNVEV (reference sequence). Here the CDR3 reads CASSWGGNQPQHF. The CDR3 nucleotides read TGTGCCAGCAGCTGGGGGGGCAATCAGCCCCAGCATTTT.

The chain has TRBV27 and TRBJ1-5, with D uncertain. The V gene lost 0 bases and the J gene lost 4 bases, with 10 bases spanning the gap. The CDR3 has 15 amino acids. Germline CDR1 and CDR2: MNHEY and SMNVEV (reference sequence). The CDR3 nucleotides read TGTGCCAGCAGTTTATCGAGGCTTGGGAATCAGCCCCAGCATTTT. It codes for CASSLSRLGNQPQHF.

This chain uses TRBV10-1 with TRBJ2-6; TRBD1 might be the D (5 bases). This CDR3 spans 14 amino acids. With 10 bases removed from V and 5 bases from J, the gap between germline ends came to 15 bases. From germline, CDR1 is WNHNN and CDR2 SYGVQD (reference sequence). Written as DNA, the CDR3 is TGCGCCACCAACAGGTCCCCCCGGGCCAACGTCCTGACTTTC. Its translation: CATNRSPRANVLTF.

The chain has TRBV30 and TRBJ2-5; TRBD1 aligns across 7 bases. The CDR3 is 13 amino acids. The junction had 7 bases not matched to a gene; V was cut back by 4 bases and J by 5 bases. Germline CDR1 GTSNPN, CDR2 SVGIG (reference sequence). CDR3 residues: CAWTRQGGETQYF. CDR3 nucleotide sequence: TGTGCCTGGACCCGACAGGGTGGCGAGACCCAGTACTTC.

The chain links TRBV9 to TRBJ2-1; 9 nucleotides agree with TRBD2. Germline trimming cut 3 bases from V and 3 bases from J; bases unmatched to any gene: 10. CDR1 and CDR2 from the germline V gene are SGDLS and YYNGEE. CDR3 length: 17 residues. The CDR3 protein is CASSARGLADYYNEQFF. CDR3 nucleotide sequence: TGTGCCAGCAGCGCCAGGGGACTAGCCGACTACTACAATGAGCAGTTCTTC.

The chain links TRBV6-6 to TRBJ1-1; D remains unclear. Trimming left V 8 bases short and J 4 bases short, with 11 bases between. From germline, CDR1 is MNHNY and CDR2 SVGAGI (reference sequence). This CDR3 comprises 12 residues. CDR3 loop: CASGKRGTEAFF. For the CDR3, the DNA is TGTGCCAGCGGCAAGCGGGGCACTGAAGCTTTCTTT.

This chain uses TRBV28 with TRBJ2-3; 7 positions agree with TRBD1. Germline V lookup: CDR1 MDHEN, CDR2 SYDVKM. V lost 5 bases, J lost 2 bases, and 7 bases stayed unmatched. The CDR3 contains 15 residues. This CDR3 is CASSPGQTNTDTQYF. The CDR3 DNA reads as TGTGCCAGCAGTCCGGGACAGACTAACACAGATACGCAGTATTTT.